This TCR beta chain was retrieved from a study of cytomegalovirus exposure and HLA in healthy donors. Across the whole study: Genetic ancestry analysis placed around 76% of the 400 or so donors that were genotyped in the Caucasian-associated cluster.

Note on this clone: Its target is unknown.

Findings and caveats of the study: With DRB1 most and HLA-C fewest, TCR association rates differed between HLA loci in a later analysis.

Primers included in the PCR were 60 Vbeta and 13 Jbeta primers. Sequencing was performed with immunoSEQ multiplex PCR; in TCRdb, only in-frame clones are kept and a portion is missing. The table shows 100,000 to 130,000 clones, with more than 65% occurring only once. The J segment lost 6 bases and the V segment lost 8 bases, leaving 7 bases of the junction unmatched. The CDR3 sequence is 16 residues long. Germline V gene sequence: CDR1 SGHAT, CDR2 FQNNGV. The sequence was collected from a male donor in good health and CMV-seronegative. The sequenced material came from PBMCs. The rearrangement uses TRBV11-2 and TRBJ2-2; 15 nucleotides align to TRBD2. CDR3 loop: CASAKGLAGGSGELFF. CDR3 sequence (DNA): TGTGCCAGCGCGAAGGGACTAGCGGGAGGATCCGGGGAGCTGTTTTTT.